The rows below give T cell receptor beta chains drawn from one sample of a study of early T cells in non-severe SARS-CoV-2 infection. From the 5' RACE reads, TCRdb called clonotypes with MiXCR, one entry per CDR3 protein. The table shows about 35,000 distinct CDR3 sequences, with approximately 4.4% occurring only once. The sequenced material came from whole blood. The receptor source for this set is an adult who was a healthcare worker with PCR-confirmed SARS-CoV-2 infection or an uninfected control (not recorded which). The CDR3 runs from the conserved cysteine through the conserved F or W.

TRBV7-9,CASSSEGNEQFF
TRBV30,CAWSLTGGEDGYTF
TRBV29-1,CSSTQRGVTEAFF
TRBV11-3,CASSPSGAVGEQYF
TRBV20-1,CSARVAGGYGEQYF
TRBV28,CASSLRGRLGEKLFF
TRBV27,CASCPRGKYLQPQHF
TRBV5-5,CASSLVPLAGTTGELFF
TRBV9,CASSVGFAGLLDTQYF
TRBV3-1,CASSQSDRGNGYTF
TRBV12-3/TRBV12-4,CASRRLGVAEAFF
TRBV29-1,CSVEGGHVRTDTQYF
TRBV28,CASITDRAKNIQYF
TRBV3-1,CASSRAGTSYGYTF
TRBV7-9,CASTAGTNYGYTF
TRBV6-5,CASSYSKGSNEKLFF
TRBV12-3/TRBV12-4,CASSFADRRNSPLHF
TRBV27,CASSPSGDHTDTQYF
TRBV18,CASSPWGVNTEAFF
TRBV12-3/TRBV12-4,CASNELAGDASGYTF